This T cell receptor beta chain came from a study of CDR3 diversity in severe acne. In this sample, this clonotype turned up many times. TCRdb ran MiXCR on the PCR reads and lists one entry per CDR3 protein. Seen here are approximately 79,000 distinct CDR3 sequences, roughly half observed once, and the top ten hold about 9.5%. V lost 5 bases, J lost 8 bases, and 18 bases lay in between. Looked up from germline, CDR1 is MNHEY and CDR2 is SMNVEV (reference sequence). The CDR3 runs 15 residues. The sequence derives from a male donor in good health, serving as a control. The sequenced material came from blood. The chain has TRBV27 and TRBJ1-4, with D perhaps TRBD1 (6 bases). CDR3 nucleotides: TGTGCCAGCAGTGATGGACAGAGCTATGGGGAAAAACTGTTTTTT. Protein product: CASSDGQSYGEKLFF.